The sequence of this T cell receptor (beta chain) was determined in a study of identical twins. With regard to this clonotype: Its cognate antigen is unknown. This clone may be a read error of a much larger clone one base away.

MiXCR, run by TCRdb on the 5' RACE reads, gives a single entry per CDR3 protein. The sample carries about 430,000 distinct CDR3 sequences, approximately 17% recorded once. Study results and caveats: The presence of invariant MAIT and iNKT cells could partly confound analyses of zero-insertion sequences.

Trimming left V 0 bases short and J 3 bases short, with 13 bases between. This CDR3 is built from 16 residues. The V gene's germline CDR1 is LGHNA and CDR2 YSLEER. Material for sequencing was naive T cells sorted from blood. The genes are TRBV4-3 and TRBJ2-3; TRBD1 might be the D (6 bases). The TCR originated in a man aged 45-65 years in good health. For the CDR3, the DNA is TGCGCCAGCAGCCAAGATAGGTCAGGGGCTACAGATACGCAGTATTTT. This translates into CASSQDRSGATDTQYF.